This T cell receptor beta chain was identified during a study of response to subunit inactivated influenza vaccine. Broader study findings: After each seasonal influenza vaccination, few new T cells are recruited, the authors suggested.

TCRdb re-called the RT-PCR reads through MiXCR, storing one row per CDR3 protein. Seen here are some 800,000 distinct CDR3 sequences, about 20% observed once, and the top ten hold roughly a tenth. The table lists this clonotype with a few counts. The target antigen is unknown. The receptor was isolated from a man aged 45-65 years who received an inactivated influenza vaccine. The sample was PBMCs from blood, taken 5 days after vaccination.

The DNA for the CDR3 is TGTGCCACCAGTGATCTGGGACAGGGCTACACCACAGATACGCAGTATTTT. Translation: CATSDLGQGYTTDTQYF. The chain couples TRBV24-1 to TRBJ2-3; TRBD1 agrees at 9 bases. The CDR3 has 17 residues. J was trimmed by 2 bases and V by 3 bases; bases with no gene match: 8. Germline assignment: CDR1 KGHDR and CDR2 SFDVKD.